This TCR beta chain was profiled in a study of T cells in Graves' hyperthyroidism and ophthalmopathy. The CDR3 regions of TCR beta were amplified from RNA transcripts. HTBI primers drove first-round RT-PCR of the TCR CDR3. TCRdb reanalysed the multiplex PCR reads using MiXCR and keeps one entry per CDR3 protein. Of about 350,000 distinct CDR3 sequences detected, roughly an eighth appear once; the ten largest clones hold almost 35%. The diagnoses drew upon clinical symptoms, serum thyroxine and TRAb, thyroid ultrasound and orbital computed tomography. The CDR3 has 15 amino acids. Trimming took 6 bases from V and 3 from J; bases not matched to a gene: 7. The germline V gene has CDR1 MDHEN and CDR2 SYDVKM.

J is TRBJ2-2 and V is TRBV28, with 7 bases aligning to TRBD1. The sequence was obtained from a middle-aged woman with Graves' ophthalmopathy. The sample was blood. This chain's CDR3 is CASRSTTGDTGELFF. The CDR3 bases are TGTGCCAGCAGGTCAACTACAGGGGACACCGGGGAGCTGTTTTTT.